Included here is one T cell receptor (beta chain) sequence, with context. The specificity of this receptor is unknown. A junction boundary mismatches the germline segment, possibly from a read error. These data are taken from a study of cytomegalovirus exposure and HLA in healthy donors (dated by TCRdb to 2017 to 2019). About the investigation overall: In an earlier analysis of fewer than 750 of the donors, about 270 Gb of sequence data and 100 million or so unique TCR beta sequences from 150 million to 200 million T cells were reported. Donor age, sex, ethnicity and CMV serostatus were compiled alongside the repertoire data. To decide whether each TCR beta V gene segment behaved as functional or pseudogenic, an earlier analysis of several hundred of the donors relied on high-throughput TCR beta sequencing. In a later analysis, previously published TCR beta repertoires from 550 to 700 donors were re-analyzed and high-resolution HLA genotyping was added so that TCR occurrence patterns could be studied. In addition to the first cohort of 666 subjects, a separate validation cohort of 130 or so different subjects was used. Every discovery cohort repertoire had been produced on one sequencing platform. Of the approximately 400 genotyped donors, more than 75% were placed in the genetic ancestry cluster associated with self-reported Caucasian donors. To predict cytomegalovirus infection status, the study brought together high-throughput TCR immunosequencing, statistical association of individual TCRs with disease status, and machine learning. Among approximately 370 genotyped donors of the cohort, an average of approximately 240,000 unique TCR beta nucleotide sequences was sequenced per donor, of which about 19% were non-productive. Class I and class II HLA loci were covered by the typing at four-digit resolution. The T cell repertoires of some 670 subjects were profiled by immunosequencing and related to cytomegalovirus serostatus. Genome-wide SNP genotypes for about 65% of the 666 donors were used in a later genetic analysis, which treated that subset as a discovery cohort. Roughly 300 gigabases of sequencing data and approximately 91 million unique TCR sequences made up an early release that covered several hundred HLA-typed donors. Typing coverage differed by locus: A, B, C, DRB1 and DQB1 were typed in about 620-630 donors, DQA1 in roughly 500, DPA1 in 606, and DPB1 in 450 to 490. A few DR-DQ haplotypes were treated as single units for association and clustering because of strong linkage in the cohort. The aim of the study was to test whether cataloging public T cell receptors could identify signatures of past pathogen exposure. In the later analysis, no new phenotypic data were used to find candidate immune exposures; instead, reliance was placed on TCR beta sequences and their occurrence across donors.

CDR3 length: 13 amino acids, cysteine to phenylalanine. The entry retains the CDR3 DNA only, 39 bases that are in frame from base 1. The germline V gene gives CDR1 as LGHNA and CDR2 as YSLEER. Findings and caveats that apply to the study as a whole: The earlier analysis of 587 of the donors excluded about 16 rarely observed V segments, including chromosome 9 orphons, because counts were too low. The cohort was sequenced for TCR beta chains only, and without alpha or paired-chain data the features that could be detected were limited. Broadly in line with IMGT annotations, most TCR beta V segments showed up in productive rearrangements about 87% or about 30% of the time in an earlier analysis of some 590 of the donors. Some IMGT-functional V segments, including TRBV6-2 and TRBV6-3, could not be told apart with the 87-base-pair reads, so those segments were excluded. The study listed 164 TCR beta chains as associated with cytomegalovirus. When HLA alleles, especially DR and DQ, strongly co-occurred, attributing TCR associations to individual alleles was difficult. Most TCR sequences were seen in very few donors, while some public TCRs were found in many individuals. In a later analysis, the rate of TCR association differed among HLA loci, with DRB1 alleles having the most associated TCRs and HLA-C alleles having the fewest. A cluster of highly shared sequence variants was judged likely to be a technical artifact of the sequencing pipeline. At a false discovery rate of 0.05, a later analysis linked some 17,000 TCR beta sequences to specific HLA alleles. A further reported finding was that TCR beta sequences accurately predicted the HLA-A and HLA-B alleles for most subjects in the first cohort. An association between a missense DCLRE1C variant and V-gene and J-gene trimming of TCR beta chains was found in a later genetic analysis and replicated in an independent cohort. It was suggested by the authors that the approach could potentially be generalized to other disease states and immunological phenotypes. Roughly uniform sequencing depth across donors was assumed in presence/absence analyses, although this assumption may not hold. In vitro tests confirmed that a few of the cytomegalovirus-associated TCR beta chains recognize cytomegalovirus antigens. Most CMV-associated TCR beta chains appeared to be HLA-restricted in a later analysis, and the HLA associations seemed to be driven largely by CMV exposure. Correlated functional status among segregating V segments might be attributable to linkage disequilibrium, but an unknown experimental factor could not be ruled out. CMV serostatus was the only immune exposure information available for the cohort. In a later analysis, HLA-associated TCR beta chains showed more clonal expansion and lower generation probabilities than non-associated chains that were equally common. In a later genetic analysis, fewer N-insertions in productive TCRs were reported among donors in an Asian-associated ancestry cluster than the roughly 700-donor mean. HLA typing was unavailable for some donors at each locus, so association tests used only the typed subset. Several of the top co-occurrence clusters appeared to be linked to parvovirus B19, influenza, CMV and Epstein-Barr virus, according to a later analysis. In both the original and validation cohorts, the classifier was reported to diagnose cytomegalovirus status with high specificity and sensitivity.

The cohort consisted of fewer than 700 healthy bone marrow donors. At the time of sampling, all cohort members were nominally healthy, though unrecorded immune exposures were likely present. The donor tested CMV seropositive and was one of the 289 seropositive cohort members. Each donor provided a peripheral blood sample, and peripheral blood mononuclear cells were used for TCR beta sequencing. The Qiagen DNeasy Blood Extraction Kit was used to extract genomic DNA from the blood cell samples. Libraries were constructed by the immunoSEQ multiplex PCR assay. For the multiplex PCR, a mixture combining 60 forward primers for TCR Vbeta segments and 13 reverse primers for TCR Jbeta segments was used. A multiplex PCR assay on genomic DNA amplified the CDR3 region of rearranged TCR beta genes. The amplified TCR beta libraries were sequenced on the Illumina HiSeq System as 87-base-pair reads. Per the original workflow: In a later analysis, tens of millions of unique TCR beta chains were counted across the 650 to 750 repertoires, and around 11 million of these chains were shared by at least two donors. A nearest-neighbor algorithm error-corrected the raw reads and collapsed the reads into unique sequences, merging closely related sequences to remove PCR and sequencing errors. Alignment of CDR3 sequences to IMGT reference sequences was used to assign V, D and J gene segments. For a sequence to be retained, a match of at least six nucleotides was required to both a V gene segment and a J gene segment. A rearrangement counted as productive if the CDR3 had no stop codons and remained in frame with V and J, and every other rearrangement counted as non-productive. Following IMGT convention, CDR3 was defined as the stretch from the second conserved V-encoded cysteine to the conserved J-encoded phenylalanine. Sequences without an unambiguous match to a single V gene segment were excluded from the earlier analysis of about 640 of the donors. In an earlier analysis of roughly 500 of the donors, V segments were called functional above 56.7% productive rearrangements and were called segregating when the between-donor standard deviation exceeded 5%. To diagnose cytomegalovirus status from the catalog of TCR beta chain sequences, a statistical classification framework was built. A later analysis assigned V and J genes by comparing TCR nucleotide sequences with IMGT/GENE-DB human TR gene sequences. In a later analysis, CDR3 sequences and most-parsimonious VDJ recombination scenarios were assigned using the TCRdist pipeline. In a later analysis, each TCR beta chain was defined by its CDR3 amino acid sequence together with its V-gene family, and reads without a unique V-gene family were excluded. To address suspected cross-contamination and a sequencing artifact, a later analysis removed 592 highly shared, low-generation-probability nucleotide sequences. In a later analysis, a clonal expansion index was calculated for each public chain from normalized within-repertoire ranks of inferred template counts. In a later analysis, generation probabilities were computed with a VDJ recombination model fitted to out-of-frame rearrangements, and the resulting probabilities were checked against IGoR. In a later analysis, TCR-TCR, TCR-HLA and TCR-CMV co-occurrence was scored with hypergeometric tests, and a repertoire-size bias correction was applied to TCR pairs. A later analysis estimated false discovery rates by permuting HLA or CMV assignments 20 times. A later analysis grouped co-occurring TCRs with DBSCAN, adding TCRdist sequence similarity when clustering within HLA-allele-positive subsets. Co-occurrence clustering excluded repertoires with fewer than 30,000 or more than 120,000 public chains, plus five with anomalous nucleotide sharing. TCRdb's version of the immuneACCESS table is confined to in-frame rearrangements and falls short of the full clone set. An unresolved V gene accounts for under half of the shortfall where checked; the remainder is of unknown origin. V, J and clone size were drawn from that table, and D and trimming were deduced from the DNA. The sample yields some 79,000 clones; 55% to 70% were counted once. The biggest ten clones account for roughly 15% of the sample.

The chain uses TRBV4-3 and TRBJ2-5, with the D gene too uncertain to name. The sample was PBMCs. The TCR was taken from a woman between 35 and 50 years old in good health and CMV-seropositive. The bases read TGCGCCAGCAGTCAAGATATACAAGAGACCCAGTACTTC. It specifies CASSQDIQETQYF.